A selection of T cell receptor beta chains follows, all from one sample in a study of a mutant IDH1 vaccine in newly diagnosed glioma. Clones were sequenced by immunoSEQ multiplex PCR, and TCRdb holds only the in-frame ones, with some missing. Among tens of thousands of clones listed, under 90% were seen once. Their cognate antigens are unknown. Material: PBMCs, obtained from a glioma patient whose treatment included an IDH1 peptide vaccine. The source is a woman aged 40 to 49 with glioma. Some clones in this sample may be carry-over from other donors' samples. The CDR3 runs from the conserved cysteine through the conserved F or W. Each record gives: J gene, V gene, CDR3 length, D gene, clone size, CDR3 protein, CDR3 DNA. A D gene is named only where the DNA matches it firmly. The size of a clone is reported for some rows only, either as once, few or many, or as a class for expanded clones.

TRBJ2-1	TRBV19	17	NA	once	CASSIDATRGRYNEQFF	TGTGCCAGTAGTATAGATGCAACGAGGGGGAGGTACAATGAGCAGTTCTTC
TRBJ1-1	TRBV23-1	22	NA	once	CASSQGLGCRGMVVPDPTEAFF	TGCGCCAGCAGTCAAGGTTTGGGGTGTCGGGGTATGGTGGTTCCAGATCCCACTGAAGCTTTCTTT
TRBJ1-2	TRBV5-4	14	NA	few	CASSLLGTGSGYTF	TGTGCCAGCAGCTTGCTTGGGACTGGGTCTGGCTACACCTTC
TRBJ2-7	TRBV29-1	15	TRBD2	NA	CSARGTSGGTYEQYF	TGCAGCGCCCGGGGGACTAGCGGGGGGACCTACGAGCAGTACTTC
TRBJ1-4	TRBV28	16	NA	NA	CASSYRRRPGNEKLFF	TGTGCCAGCAGTTACCGTCGACGGCCGGGAAATGAAAAACTGTTTTTT
TRBJ1-6	TRBV19	14	NA	once	CASSNLDSISPLHF	TGTGCCAGTAGTAATCTTGACAGTATTTCACCCCTCCACTTT
TRBJ1-5	TRBV7-2	15	NA	once	CASGEGMVGNQPQHF	TGTGCCAGCGGGGAAGGAATGGTAGGCAATCAGCCCCAGCATTTT
TRBJ2-1	TRBV15	15	NA	NA	CATSRDRLVNGEQFF	TGTGCCACCAGCAGAGATCGACTAGTCAACGGTGAGCAGTTCTTC
TRBJ1-2	TRBV28	12	NA	NA	CASSLTTGVYTF	TGTGCCAGCAGTTTAACCACGGGGGTCTACACCTTC
TRBJ2-7	TRBV5-4	14	TRBD2	NA	CASSSGTSLYEQYF	TGTGCCAGCAGCTCCGGGACTAGTCTCTACGAGCAGTACTTC
TRBJ2-1	TRBV4-3	14	NA	NA	CASSQDWRRDEQFF	TGCGCCAGCAGCCAAGATTGGCGGCGGGATGAGCAGTTCTTC
TRBJ2-2	TRBV6-5	15	NA	NA	CASRKPGQPTGELFF	TGTGCCAGCAGAAAACCGGGACAACCCACCGGGGAGCTGTTTTTT
TRBJ2-1	TRBV4-1	17	TRBD2	NA	CASSPKSGLASYNEQFF	TGCGCCAGCAGCCCAAAGTCGGGACTAGCGTCCTACAATGAGCAGTTCTTC
TRBJ1-6	TRBV28	14	NA	NA	CASSLLGVNSPLHF	TGTGCCAGCAGTTTATTAGGGGTGAATTCACCCCTCCACTTT
TRBJ2-7	TRBV21-1	15	NA	NA	CASSNLRGGGNEQYF	TGTGCCAGCAGCAATCTTAGGGGGGGCGGAAACGAGCAGTACTTC
TRBJ2-3	TRBV9	12	NA	NA	CASSVAEDTQYF	TGTGCCAGCAGCGTAGCAGAAGATACGCAGTATTTT
TRBJ1-3	TRBV15	15	NA	NA	CATSRGGTRGNTIYF	TGTGCCACCAGCAGAGGAGGGACGCGGGGAAACACCATATATTTT
TRBJ1-2	TRBV25-1	15	NA	NA	CASSESGLSLRGYTF	TGTGCCAGCAGTGAAAGCGGACTCTCACTGAGGGGCTACACCTTC
TRBJ1-5	TRBV4-2	17	TRBD1	few	CASSQVRTGVSNQPQHF	TGTGCCAGCAGCCAAGTCCGGACAGGGGTGAGCAATCAGCCCCAGCATTTT
TRBJ2-1	TRBV7-9	15	TRBD2	NA	CASSLVLAGDFEQFF	TGTGCCAGCAGCTTAGTTCTAGCGGGGGATTTTGAGCAGTTCTTC